This T cell receptor beta chain was found in a study of early T cells in non-severe SARS-CoV-2 infection (dated by TCRdb to the early 2020s). For the wider study: Because TCR sequencing relied on bulk RNA taken from unsorted whole blood, pairing of alpha and beta chains was not possible. Overall study outcomes, separate from this receptor: VDJdb matching was skewed toward anti-spike CD8 responses and likely underestimated virus-specific expansions, missing private and CD4 specificities.

The CDR3 has 14 amino acids, counting the end cysteine and phenylalanine. Only the CDR3 DNA is retained, 42 bases long and in frame from the first base. CDR1 and CDR2 are drawn from the germline V gene (reference sequence): DFQATT, SNEGSKA. V lost 3 bases and J lost 6 bases; the stretch between them is 15 bases long. Receptor libraries were prepared by 5' RACE. Sequencing was performed on a NextSeq 500. In the TCR library protocol, unique molecular identifiers were attached to individual cDNA molecules to correct for PCR bias and sequencing error. TCR alpha and beta chains were both sequenced, and the abundances of alpha and beta sequences in each sample were closely correlated with each other. Turning to the authors' computational methods: V gene, J gene and CDR3 annotation of TCR sequences was performed with Decombinator V4. TCRs were defined as expanded if a significant change between any two time points was detected under a Poisson model with p below 0.0001. TCR abundances were normalised to the total number of TCRs sequenced per sample and were expressed as counts per million. TRAV1-2 paired with TRAJ12, TRAJ20 or TRAJ33 defined MAIT TCRs, while TRAV10 paired with TRAJ18 defined iNKT TCRs. VDJdb, accessed 1 November 2021, was searched for CMV, EBV and SARS-CoV-2 annotated TCRs, excluding TCRs annotated for multiple antigens. The public reads were reprocessed in TCRdb via fastp at Q25 and MiXCR, keeping in-frame beta chains. Every distinct CDR3 protein forms one entry, paired with its most common genes and DNA. The V and J calls come from TCRdb's annotation, not from the publication. This sample is represented by roughly 40,000 distinct CDR3 sequences; approximately 6% of them were singletons. Roughly 12% of the sample is in the top ten clones.

Set within a cohort of healthcare workers in London, UK, this nested case-control study involved weekly PCR testing of nasopharyngeal swabs along with blood sampling. Healthcare workers were enrolled in the week of the UK lockdown, from 23 to 31 March 2020, and were followed every week for up to roughly 16 weeks. This clonotype has a count of ten or more. This receptor's antigen is unknown. No base quality information exists; no much larger clone differs at one position. The sequence was collected from an adult who was a healthcare worker with PCR-confirmed SARS-CoV-2 infection or an uninfected control (not recorded which). Recombination joined TRBV20-1 with TRBJ2-1, with no confidently assigned D gene. Source material: whole blood. The CDR3 reads as follows: CSARHPLRRNEQFF. The DNA is as follows: TGCAGTGCTAGGCACCCACTTAGGCGCAATGAGCAGTTCTTC.